The clone carrying this T cell receptor beta chain is a singleton in its sample. How the authors handled the data: Amplified reference gene primers provided the basis for estimating nucleated cell counts. Profiled with immunoSEQ multiplex PCR; TCRdb holds only in-frame clones, not every one. V, J and clone size were drawn from that table, and D and trimming were deduced from the DNA. The sample comprises fewer than 400,000 clones, around nine tenths of which are singletons, and 1.5% to 2% rests with the top ten. The source of the sample is a study of blood T cell repertoires in COVID-19. Turning to the study itself: The origin of the acute and convalescent COVID-19 samples was the United States, Italy and Spain. From T cells, B-cell-depleted T cells, or PBMCs came the material, which was cDNA or gDNA.

The CDR3 covers 15 residues. Germline CDR1 MNHEY, CDR2 SVGAGI. With 4 bases clipped from V and 5 bases from J, the junction kept 9 bases outside the gene matches. The TCR was taken from a woman in her twenties or thirties with COVID-19, enrolled during active disease. The specimen was peripheral blood. This rearrangement joins TRBV6-5 to TRBJ2-7; 9 nucleotides match TRBD1. CDR3 region: CASSSGPGQGHEQYF. The CDR3 nucleotides are TGTGCCAGCAGTTCCGGGCCGGGACAGGGTCACGAGCAGTACTTC.